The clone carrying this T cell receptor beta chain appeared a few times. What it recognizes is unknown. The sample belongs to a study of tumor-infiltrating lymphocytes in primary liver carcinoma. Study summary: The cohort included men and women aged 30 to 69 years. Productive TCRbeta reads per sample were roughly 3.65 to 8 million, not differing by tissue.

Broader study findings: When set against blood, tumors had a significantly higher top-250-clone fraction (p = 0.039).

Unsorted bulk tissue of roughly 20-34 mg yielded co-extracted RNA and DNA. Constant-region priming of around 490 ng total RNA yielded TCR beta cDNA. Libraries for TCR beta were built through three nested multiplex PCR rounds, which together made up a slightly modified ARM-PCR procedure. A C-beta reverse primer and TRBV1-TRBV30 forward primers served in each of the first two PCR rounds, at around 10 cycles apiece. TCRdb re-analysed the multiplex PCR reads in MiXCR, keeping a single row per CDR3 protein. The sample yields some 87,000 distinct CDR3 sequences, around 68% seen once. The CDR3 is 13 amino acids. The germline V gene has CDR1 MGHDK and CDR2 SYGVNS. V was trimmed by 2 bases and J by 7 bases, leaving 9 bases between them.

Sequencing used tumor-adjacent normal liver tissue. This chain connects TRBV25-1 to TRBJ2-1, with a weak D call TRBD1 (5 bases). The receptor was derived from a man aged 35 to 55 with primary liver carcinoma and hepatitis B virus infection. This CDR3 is CASSEQGENEQFF. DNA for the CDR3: TGTGCCAGCAGTGAACAAGGGGAAAATGAGCAGTTCTTC.